This T cell receptor (beta chain) emerged from a study of vaccination and CD4 T cells after COVID-19. As for the study in general: Overlapping spike pools from SARS-CoV-2 and HCoV-NL63, HCoV-OC43 and HCoV-229E served as culture stimuli.

The germline V and J ends were trimmed by 6 bases and 4 bases, with 10 bases remaining between them. Germline CDR1 is DFQATT and CDR2 is SNEGSKA (reference sequence). The CDR3 is 12 residues long. Time point denoted: late sampling 161 to 241 days after vaccination in a few convalescent patients. Described treatment: approximately 11-day PBMC culture with coronavirus spike peptide pools or control peptides (ViraFEST assay). Via ViraFEST, peptide pools expanded antigen-specific T cells before TCR sequencing. On this clonotype: Its antigen remains unidentified.

An Oncomine TCR Beta short-read assay was used to sequence the DNA from cultured CD4+ T cells. TCRdb re-called the PCR reads through MiXCR, storing one row per CDR3 protein. The sample has 16,000 or so distinct CDR3 sequences, 44% seen once. This sequence joins TRBV20-1 and TRBJ1-3; D unclear. The clonotype originates from a human donor who had recovered from COVID-19. Sample: CD4+ T cells from blood, cultured in vitro, taken about 7 months after SARS-CoV-2 vaccination. The CDR3 here is CSAATGGNTIYF. CDR3 sequence (DNA): TGCAGTGCCGCCACGGGGGGAAACACCATATATTTT.